These 7 T cell receptor beta chains came from one sample sequenced in a study of regulatory T cells in long-lasting Graves disease. TCR beta libraries were built with iRepertoire HTBI primers and Arm-PCR of CDR3 regions. TCRdb reprocessed the multiplex PCR reads with MiXCR, giving one entry per CDR3 protein. The data hold approximately 400,000 distinct CDR3 sequences, with about a quarter observed a single time. Time point in this sample: persistent/refractory GD, antithyroid drugs over 5 years with positive TRAb. PBMC-derived RNA was used for the TCR library. The sample here was peripheral blood mononuclear cells (PBMCs), taken when the disease was refractory, from a patient treated with antithyroid drugs. These receptors all come from a female donor with Graves disease.

This clonotype was observed many times. A junction boundary mismatches the germline segment, possibly from a read error. This chain joins TRBV5-1 and TRBJ2-7; perhaps TRBD1 as D (6 bases). This CDR3 comprises 14 residues. Germline V gene sequence: CDR1 SGHRS, CDR2 YFSETQ. The CDR3 loop reads CASSLAGEAYEQYF. In nucleotides, the CDR3 is TGTGCCAGCAGTTTGGCAGGGGAAGCCTACGAGCAGTACTTC.

The rearrangement links TRBV9 to TRBJ2-2, with a weak D call TRBD2 (5 bases). This CDR3 spans 17 amino acids. The germline V gene encodes CDR1 SGDLS and CDR2 YYNGEE. V lost 3 bases, J lost 8 bases, and 23 bases lay in between. CDR3 DNA: TGTGCCAGCAGCGCGACACCCCCCGGGATCGGATTTGGGGAGCTGTTTTTT. Translation gives CASSATPPGIGFGELFF.

CDR3: CASSRDGASGIINEQYF. The DNA of the CDR3 is TGCGCCAGCAGCCGAGATGGAGCTAGCGGGATTATCAACGAGCAGTACTTC. J is TRBJ2-7 and V is TRBV5-1; 9 bases match TRBD2. The CDR3 totals 17 residues. Trimming at V came to 4 bases and at J to 5 bases, leaving 16 bases not matched to a gene. Per the germline V gene, CDR1 is SGHRS and CDR2 is YFSETQ.

This clonotype has a handful of counts. J is TRBJ1-2 and V is TRBV5-5; TRBD1 aligns across 10 bases. The CDR3 loop spans 15 amino acids. Germline V CDR1 and CDR2: SGHKS, YYEKEE (reference sequence). Losses at the gene ends were 4 bases for V and 4 bases for J; bases not matched to a gene: 7. The CDR3 sequence: CASSPPGTGAYGYTF. The CDR3 region has the DNA TGTGCCAGCAGCCCCCCAGGGACAGGGGCCTATGGCTACACCTTC. Full variable domain (remainder filled in from reference TRBV5-5 and TRBJ1-2): DAGVTQSPTHLIKTRGQQVTLRCSPISGHKSVSWYQQVLGQGPQFIFQYYEKEERGRGNFPDRFSARQFPNYSSELNVNALLLGDSALYLCASSPPGTGAYGYTFGSGTRLTVV.

This chain connects TRBV6-9 to TRBJ1-1, with 11 nucleotides matching TRBD1. CDR1 and CDR2 (germline): MNHGY, SVAAGI. Losses at the gene ends were 3 bases for V and 1 base for J; bases not matched to a gene: 1. This CDR3 is 15 amino acids long. The CDR3 reads CASSYGQGANTEAFF. The CDR3 DNA reads TGTGCCAGCAGTTACGGACAGGGGGCGAACACTGAAGCTTTCTTT.

This clonotype was seen many times. The chain links TRBV12-3 or TRBV12-4 to TRBJ1-1; unclear D gene. This CDR3 spans 13 amino acids. The V end was cut by 3 bases, the J end by 6 bases, with 11 bases between. This chain's CDR3 is CASSFGSAPEAFF. CDR3 sequence (DNA): TGTGCCAGCAGTTTTGGGTCCGCCCCTGAAGCTTTCTTT.

To note about this clonotype: No conserved phenylalanine or tryptophan ends this CDR3, so it is likely a read error. The V call is TRBV28, the J call TRBJ2-7; no firm D call. Germline V gene data show CDR1 as MDHEN and CDR2 as SYDVKM. The germline V and J ends were trimmed by 5 bases and 5 bases, with 16 bases remaining between them. The CDR3 has 14 amino acids. The CDR3 DNA reads TGTGCCAGCAGTCCCTCCCTAGTTGCTCACGAGCAGTACTGC. Protein sequence: CASSPSLVAHEQYC.